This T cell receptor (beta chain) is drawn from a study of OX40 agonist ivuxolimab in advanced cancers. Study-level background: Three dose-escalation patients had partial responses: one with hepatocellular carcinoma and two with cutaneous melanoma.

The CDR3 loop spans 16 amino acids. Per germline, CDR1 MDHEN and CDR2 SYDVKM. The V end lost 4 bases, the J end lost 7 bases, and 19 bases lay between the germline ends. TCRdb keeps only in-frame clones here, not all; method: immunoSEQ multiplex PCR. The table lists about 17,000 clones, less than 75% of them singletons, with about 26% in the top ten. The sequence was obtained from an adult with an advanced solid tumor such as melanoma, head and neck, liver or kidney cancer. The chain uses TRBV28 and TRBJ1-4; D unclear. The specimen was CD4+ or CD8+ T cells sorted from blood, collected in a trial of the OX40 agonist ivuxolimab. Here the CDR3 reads CASSSLRVGRGEKLFF. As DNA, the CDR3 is TGTGCCAGCAGTTCCCTCAGAGTCGGTCGTGGTGAAAAACTGTTTTTT.